This T cell receptor beta chain was obtained from a study of control samples from healthy donors and cancer patients. Clones were read by immunoSEQ multiplex PCR, and TCRdb kept only the in-frame ones, dropping some. The sample records tens of thousands of clones, nearly 90% being singletons. In regard to this clone: One end of the junction does not line up with germline, which may come from a read error.

Sequencing input: formalin-fixed, paraffin-embedded tissue. The source is a female donor with melanoma.

This CDR3 is CASSHSRDRTNSPLHF. The CDR3 coding sequence is TGTGCCAGCAGCCATTCCCGGGACAGAACTAATTCACCTCTCCACTTT. The chain combines TRBV3-1 (or the pseudogene TRBV3-2) with TRBJ1-6; 7 bases match TRBD1. Germline lookup yields CDR1 LGHDT and CDR2 YNNKEL (reference sequence). The CDR3 runs to 16 residues.